The clone carrying this T cell receptor (beta chain) was seen many times. Its target is unknown. Template switching supplied a universal primer site; unique molecular identifiers were carried on the cDNA. TCRdb re-derived calls from the 5' RACE reads in MiXCR, one entry per CDR3 protein. The sample holds fewer than 650,000 distinct CDR3 sequences, roughly 7.1% seen once. The data stem from a study of identical twins. Findings of the study overall: For monozygotic twins, models underestimated out-of-frame TCR alpha sharing. Cross-sectional statistics underpinned the conclusions; the same donors were not followed.

These data were also filed under a second study, of yellow fever vaccine responses in identical twins. From that second work: The authors reported partly convergent, partly personalized vaccine responses in identical twins.

The sequence was collected from a woman aged 18-30 years in good health. What was sequenced was PBMCs.

CDR3 in amino acids: CAIRVQGSSYNEQFF. The CDR3 DNA follows: TGTGCCATCAGAGTACAGGGTAGCTCCTACAATGAGCAGTTCTTC. V is TRBV10-3 and J is TRBJ2-1, with D tentatively TRBD1 (6 bases). Trimming took 6 bases from V and 0 from J, leaving 12 bases between them. Germline assignment: CDR1 ENHRY and CDR2 SYGVKD. CDR3 length: 15 amino acids.